Below, one TCR beta chain is given with its context. Germline V gene data show CDR1 as LNHDA and CDR2 as SQIVND (reference sequence). The CDR3 sequence is 15 residues long. V was trimmed by 9 bases and J by 2 bases, leaving 17 bases between them. The data were taken from a study of T cell changes during pregnancy in multiple sclerosis. TCRdb's copy holds only in-frame clones and misses some; the assay was immunoSEQ multiplex PCR. The sample lists tens of thousands of clones, roughly 89% occurring once. This TCR derives from a female donor in good health, enrolled as a control in a pregnancy study. This sequence joins TRBV19 and TRBJ1-5; the D gene is possibly TRBD1 (6 bases). Here the sequenced sample was peripheral blood, taken after pregnancy. The CDR3 bases are TGTGCCAGCGGGGGGGGCAGGGCCCGCAATCAGCCCCAGCATTTT. Its protein product is CASGGGRARNQPQHF.